The clone carrying this TCR beta chain appeared once. A junction boundary mismatches the germline segment, possibly from a read error. In the authors' methods: Reference gene primer amplification yielded estimated nucleated cell counts. Clones were read by immunoSEQ multiplex PCR, and TCRdb kept only the in-frame ones, dropping some. That table furnishes V, J and clone size, whereas the DNA furnished D and trimming. The table has approximately 110,000 clones, approximately 90% seen once. These data belong to a study of blood T cell repertoires in COVID-19. Study-wide context: Samples taken during acute and convalescent COVID-19 were collected in the United States, Italy and Spain. T cells, B-cell-depleted T cells, or PBMCs provided the cDNA or gDNA that served as material.

Germline V lookup: CDR1 SGHNT, CDR2 YENEEA. The CDR3 loop spans 12 amino acids. The rearrangement links TRBV11-3 to TRBJ2-5; maybe TRBD1 (5 bases). Sequencing was performed on peripheral blood. The receptor was derived from a human donor in a cohort sampled during active COVID-19. The CDR3 DNA reads TGTGCCAGCAGCTTAGGGAAAGGGGCCCAAGACTTC. It specifies CASSLGKGAQDF.